A selection of T cell receptor beta chains follows, all from one sample in a study of blood T cell repertoires in COVID-19. The data were produced by immunoSEQ multiplex PCR, yet TCRdb's version contains in-frame clones alone and is incomplete. This sample has fewer than 400,000 clones, with approximately 87% found just once. The sample taken for sequencing was PBMCs or T cells enriched from blood (not recorded which). These receptors were obtained from a woman between 50 and 59 years old who had recovered from COVID-19. CDR3s include the opening cysteine and the closing phenylalanine or tryptophan. A D gene is named only where the DNA matches it firmly. Expanded clones are given a class, and other clones once, few, many or no size at all.

V	size	D	J	CDR3	DNA
TRBV6-2/TRBV6-3	once	TRBD1	TRBJ1-1	CASSYLPPGTGDSEAFF	TGTGCCAGCAGTTACCTCCCACCCGGGACAGGGGACTCTGAAGCTTTCTTT
TRBV5-1	NA	NA	TRBJ2-1	CASSSQGSSSNEQFF	TGCGCCAGCAGCTCACAGGGTTCTTCTAGCAATGAGCAGTTCTTC
TRBV7-2	NA	NA	TRBJ2-1	CASTTLAPGQFF	TGTGCCAGCACCACCTTAGCCCCTGGGCAGTTCTTC
TRBV6-5	NA	TRBD2	TRBJ2-7	CATQRGGSTYEQYF	TGTGCCACCCAGCGGGGGGGGTCAACCTACGAGCAGTACTTC
TRBV7-9	once	TRBD1	TRBJ2-7	CASGRQGGEQYF	TGTGCCAGCGGGCGACAGGGCGGCGAGCAGTACTTC
TRBV6-2/TRBV6-3	NA	TRBD2	TRBJ2-1	CASSPEGTSGYNEQFF	TGTGCCAGCAGCCCGGAGGGGACTAGCGGTTACAATGAGCAGTTCTTC
TRBV11-1	NA	NA	TRBJ1-1	CASSSARGAVEAFF	TGTGCCAGCAGCTCCGCGCGGGGGGCGGTTGAAGCTTTCTTT
TRBV7-2	once	NA	TRBJ1-6	CASSSGHANSPLHF	TGTGCCAGCAGCTCGGGACACGCGAATTCACCCCTCCACTTT
TRBV6-5	NA	TRBD2	TRBJ2-1	CASSPSGGLYNEQFF	TGTGCCAGCAGTCCTAGCGGGGGTCTCTACAATGAGCAGTTCTTC
TRBV18	NA	NA	TRBJ2-2	CASSPWAPLNTGELFF	TGTGCCAGCTCCCCCTGGGCACCGTTGAACACCGGGGAGCTGTTTTTT
TRBV21-1	NA	NA	TRBJ1-6	CASSIGQGNSPLHF	TGTGCCAGCAGCATCGGACAGGGGAATTCACCCCTCCACTTT